This TCR beta chain was found in a study of human T cells and chemical hapten exposure. TCRdb analysed the RACE reads with MiXCR anew, one entry per CDR3 protein. This sample has tens of thousands of distinct CDR3 sequences, with approximately 10% found just once. The J segment lost 3 bases and the V segment lost 5 bases, leaving 3 bases of the junction unmatched. Germline loops: CDR1 MDHEN, CDR2 SYDVKM. This CDR3 region has 13 residues. Described time point: patch test 2, 6 weeks after DPC sensitization. Documented treatment: therapeutic diphenylcyclopropenone sensitization with weekly scalp DPC. The sample was whole blood, taken in connection with sensitization to the hapten diphenylcyclopropenone (DPC). This rearrangement joins TRBV28 to TRBJ2-7, with TRBD2 matching 8 bases. This TCR came from a woman in her 30s with alopecia areata. Some clones in this sample may be carry-over from other donors' samples. The CDR3 bases are TGTGCCAGCAGTCCCAGCGGGAGCTACGAGCAGTACTTC. As protein: CASSPSGSYEQYF.